The clone carrying this T cell receptor beta chain was found many times. Investigators prepared the TCR beta libraries by applying iRepertoire HTBI primers and Arm-PCR of CDR3 regions. TCRdb analysed the multiplex PCR reads with MiXCR anew, one entry per CDR3 protein. The repertoire holds about 440,000 distinct CDR3 sequences, 16% seen once, with approximately 12% in the top ten. This specimen comes from a study of regulatory T cells in long-lasting Graves disease. V shed 6 bases and J shed 1 base, with 12 bases lying between them. CDR3 length: 14 residues. The germline V gene has CDR1 LNHDA and CDR2 SQIVND (reference sequence). The time point here: newly diagnosed GD, antithyroid drugs for less than 3 months. RNA from PBMCs was the source of the TCR library. Separately, the same data were catalogued under a study of T cells in Graves' hyperthyroidism and ophthalmopathy.

The receptor was isolated from a woman in her twenties or thirties with Graves disease. The gene calls are TRBV19 and TRBJ1-1, with D possibly being TRBD1 (5 bases). The sample in question was peripheral blood mononuclear cells (PBMCs), obtained at new diagnosis, from a patient treated with antithyroid drugs. CDR3 DNA: TGTGCCAGTAGCTACAGGCGCCCGAACACTGAAGCTTTCTTT. It is translated as CASSYRRPNTEAFF.